The next 13 T cell receptor beta chains were all read from a single sample in a study of long-term antiretroviral therapy in people with HIV. Run at survey level, the immunoSEQ assay was version v3.0. The data were produced by immunoSEQ multiplex PCR, yet TCRdb's version contains in-frame clones alone and is incomplete. The data contain tens of thousands of clones, over 90% of them seen just once; the ten biggest clones take up 2.5% to 3%. This specimen was unsorted PBMCs, taken 3.7 years after starting antiretroviral therapy. Every receptor here comes from a woman aged 45-60 years with HIV.

This chain joins TRBV7-2 and TRBJ2-1; the match to TRBD1 covers 10 bases. The germline gives CDR1 SGHTA, CDR2 FQGNSA. The CDR3 is made up of 16 amino acids. The J segment lost 5 bases and the V segment lost 6 bases, leaving 10 bases of the junction unmatched. This CDR3 is CASRRRTGGVHNEQFF. The CDR3 nucleotides are TGTGCCAGCAGACGACGGACAGGGGGTGTCCACAATGAGCAGTTCTTC.

V usage is TRBV7-9 and J usage is TRBJ2-2; D gene ambiguous. Germline V gene data show CDR1 as SEHNR and CDR2 as FQNEAQ (reference sequence). V was clipped by 5 bases and J by 6 bases, with 13 bases between them. The CDR3 runs to 14 residues. The CDR3 coding sequence is TGTGCCAGCAGCCGACGACTGGCCCCCGGGGAGCTGTTTTTT. Its translation: CASSRRLAPGELFF.

The rearrangement joins TRBV7-9 to TRBJ1-3; possible D gene TRBD1, 5 bases. The CDR3 sequence is 15 residues long. V lost 5 bases, J lost 0 bases, and 11 bases lay in between. Germline lookup yields CDR1 SEHNR and CDR2 FQNEAQ (reference sequence). Here the CDR3 reads CASSKQGTSGNTIYF. CDR3 DNA: TGTGCCAGCAGCAAGCAGGGAACCTCTGGAAACACCATATATTTT.

This sequence joins TRBV2 and TRBJ1-1; the D gene is possibly TRBD1 (6 bases). This CDR3 has 11 amino acids. Germline V gene sequence: CDR1 SNHLY, CDR2 FYNNEI. V was trimmed by 7 bases and J by 8 bases, leaving 11 bases between them. CDR3 amino acids: CASTTGTEAFF. The DNA of the CDR3 is TGTGCCAGCACCACCGGGACAGAAGCTTTCTTT.

The chain recombines TRBV9 with TRBJ2-3, with D possibly matching TRBD2 (7 bases). Germline lookup yields CDR1 SGDLS and CDR2 YYNGEE. This CDR3 region has 15 residues. Trimming stripped 1 base from V and 4 bases from J, with 13 bases between. CDR3 sequence (DNA): TGTGCCAGCAGCGTAAGCCAGGGGAGGGCAGATACGCAGTATTTT. Its translation: CASSVSQGRADTQYF.

The rearrangement joins TRBV6-4 to TRBJ2-7; no firm D call. V was trimmed by 10 bases and J by 7 bases, leaving 8 bases between them. The length of the CDR3 is 9 residues. Germline values: CDR1 MRHNA, CDR2 SNTAGT. CDR3 amino acids: CANLEEQYF. DNA for the CDR3: TGTGCCAACCTGGAGGAGCAGTACTTC.

The rearrangement links TRBV5-8 to TRBJ2-7; no definite D call. The germline gives CDR1 SGHTS, CDR2 YDEGEE. V was pared by 1 base and J by 3 bases, with 20 bases between. CDR3 length: 17 residues. The CDR3 DNA is TGTGCCAGCAGCTTGAACAGAAGGAAGGCCCTATACTACGAGCAGTACTTC. It yields the protein CASSLNRRKALYYEQYF. The whole variable domain, remainder taken from reference TRBV5-8 and TRBJ2-7, is EAGVTQSPTHLIKTRGQQATLRCSPISGHTSVYWYQQALGLGLQFLLWYDEGEERNRGNFPPRFSGRQFPNYSSELNVNALELEDSALYLCASSLNRRKALYYEQYFGPGTRLTVT.

CDR3 residues: CASTPSGTSGGRSTDTQYF. The CDR3 coding sequence is TGTGCCAGCACACCCTCCGGGACTAGCGGGGGCCGGAGCACAGATACGCAGTATTTT. The V and J genes are TRBV2 and TRBJ2-3, with 14 bases lining up with TRBD2. CDR1 is SNHLY and CDR2 is FYNNEI in the germline V gene. CDR3 length: 19 residues. After removal of 7 bases from V and 0 bases from J, the junction contained 12 bases not matched to a gene. Based on the CDR3 plus reference TRBV2 and TRBJ2-3, the full variable domain is EPEVTQTPSHQVTQMGQEVILRCVPISNHLYFYWYRQILGQKVEFLVSFYNNEISEKSEIFDDQFSVERPDGSNFTLKIRSTKLEDSAMYFCASTPSGTSGGRSTDTQYFGPGTRLTVL.

This chain uses TRBV6-1 with TRBJ1-1, with D maybe TRBD1 (6 bases). Germline V gene sequence: CDR1 MNHNS, CDR2 SASEGT. Trimming shortened V by 5 bases and J by 4 bases, and 14 bases separated the two germline ends. The CDR3 runs 14 residues. CDR3 sequence (DNA): TGTGCCAGCAGTAACAGGGAGGGTTTCACTGAAGCTTTCTTT. Translated, it gives CASSNREGFTEAFF.

For this clone: Mismatch with germline at one junction end may stem from a read error. The chain is built from TRBV2 and TRBJ2-7; D may correspond to TRBD1 or TRBD2 (7 bases each). Germline V gene sequence: CDR1 SNHLY, CDR2 FYNNEI. CDR3 length equals 16 residues. The CDR3 bases are TGTGCCAGCAGTGACAAAGCGGGACAGATGTCCTACGAGCAGTGCTTC. This translates into CASSDKAGQMSYEQCF.

The V gene is TRBV5-4, the J gene TRBJ1-2; D remains unclear. Germline values: CDR1 SGHNT, CDR2 YYREEE (reference sequence). This CDR3 contains 14 residues. The V end was cut by 4 bases, the J end by 0 bases, with 10 bases between. CDR3 DNA sequence: TGTGCCAGCAGCCCCTCGGCCCCTAACTATGGCTACACCTTC. Translating gives CASSPSAPNYGYTF.

The CDR3: CASSLAGMADTQYF. In DNA, the CDR3 is TGTGCCAGCAGCTTGGCAGGAATGGCAGATACGCAGTATTTT. The chain carries TRBV5-6 and TRBJ2-3; D call uncertain. This CDR3 comprises 14 residues. Trimming took off 0 bases at V and 4 bases at J, with 9 bases between the two ends. CDR1 and CDR2 (germline): SGHDT, YYEEEE.

V gene TRBV14 combines with J gene TRBJ1-4, with D possibly TRBD1 on 6 matching bases. CDR3 length equals 15 residues. Germline CDR1 SGHDN, CDR2 FVKESK. Deletions cut 0 bases from V and 8 bases from J, with 13 bases between. The CDR3 protein is CASSQEMGRGEKLFF. The CDR3 DNA reads TGTGCCAGCAGCCAAGAGATGGGCAGGGGAGAAAAACTGTTTTTT.